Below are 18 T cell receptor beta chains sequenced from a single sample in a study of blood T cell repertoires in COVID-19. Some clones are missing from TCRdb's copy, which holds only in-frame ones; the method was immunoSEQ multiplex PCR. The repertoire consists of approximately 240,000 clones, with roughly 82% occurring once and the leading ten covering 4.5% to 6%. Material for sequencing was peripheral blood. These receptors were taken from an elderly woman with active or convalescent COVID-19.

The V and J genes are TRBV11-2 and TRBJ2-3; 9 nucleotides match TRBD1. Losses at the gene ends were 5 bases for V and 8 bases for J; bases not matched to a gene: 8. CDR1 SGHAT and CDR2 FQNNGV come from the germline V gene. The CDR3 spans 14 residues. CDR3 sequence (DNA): TGTGCCAGCAGCCCGGGACAGGGTCAAGCTACGCAGTATTTT. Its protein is CASSPGQGQATQYF. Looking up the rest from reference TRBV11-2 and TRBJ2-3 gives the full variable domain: EAGVAQSPRYKIIEKRQSVAFWCNPISGHATLYWYQQILGQGPKLLIQFQNNGVVDDSQLPKDRFSAERLKGVDSTLKIQPAKLEDSAVYLCASSPGQGQATQYFGPGTRLTVL.

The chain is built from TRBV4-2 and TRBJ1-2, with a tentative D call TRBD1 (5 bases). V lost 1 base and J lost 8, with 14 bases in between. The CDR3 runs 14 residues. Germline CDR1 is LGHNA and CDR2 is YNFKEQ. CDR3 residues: CASSQVTQAGGYTF. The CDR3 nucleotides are TGTGCCAGCAGCCAAGTCACACAGGCTGGAGGCTACACCTTC.

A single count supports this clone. CDR3 in amino acids: CASSSRQGAGELFF. CDR3 nucleotide sequence: TGTGCCAGCAGCTCCAGACAGGGGGCCGGGGAGCTGTTTTTT. This chain connects TRBV13 to TRBJ2-2; 9 nucleotides agree with TRBD1. Germline CDR1 PRHDT, CDR2 FYEKMQ (reference sequence). The CDR3 covers 14 residues. The J segment lost 6 bases and the V segment lost 4 bases, leaving 3 bases of the junction unmatched.

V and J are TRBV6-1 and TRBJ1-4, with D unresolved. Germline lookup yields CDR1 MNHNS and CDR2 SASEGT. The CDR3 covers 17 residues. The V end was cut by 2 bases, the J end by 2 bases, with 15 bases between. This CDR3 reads CASSERPQRGTNEKLFF. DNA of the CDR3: TGTGCCAGCAGTGAAAGGCCACAGAGAGGGACTAATGAAAAACTGTTTTTT.

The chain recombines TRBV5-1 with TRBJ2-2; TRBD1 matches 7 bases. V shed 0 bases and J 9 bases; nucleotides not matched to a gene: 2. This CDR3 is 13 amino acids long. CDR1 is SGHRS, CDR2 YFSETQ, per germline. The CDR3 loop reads CASSLGQGRELFF. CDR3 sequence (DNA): TGCGCCAGCAGCTTGGGACAGGGCAGGGAGCTGTTTTTT. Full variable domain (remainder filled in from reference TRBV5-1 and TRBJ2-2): KAGVTQTPRYLIKTRGQQVTLSCSPISGHRSVSWYQQTPGQGLQFLFEYFSETQRNKGNFPGRFSGRQFSNSRSEMNVSTLELGDSALYLCASSLGQGRELFFGEGSRLTVL.

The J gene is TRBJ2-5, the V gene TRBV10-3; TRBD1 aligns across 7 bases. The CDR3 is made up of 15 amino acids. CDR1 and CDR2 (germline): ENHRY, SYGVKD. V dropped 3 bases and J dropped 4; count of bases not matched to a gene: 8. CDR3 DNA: TGTGCCATCAGTGATTCGACAGGGCGTCGAGAGACCCAGTACTTC. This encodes CAISDSTGRRETQYF.

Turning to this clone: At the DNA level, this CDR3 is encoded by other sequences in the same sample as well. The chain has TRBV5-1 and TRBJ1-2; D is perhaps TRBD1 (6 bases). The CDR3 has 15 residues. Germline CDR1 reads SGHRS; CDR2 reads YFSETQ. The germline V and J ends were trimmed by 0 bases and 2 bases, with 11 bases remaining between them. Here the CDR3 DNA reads TGCGCCAGCAGCTTGGCCACGGGGGGCAACTATGGCTACACCTTC. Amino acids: CASSLATGGNYGYTF.

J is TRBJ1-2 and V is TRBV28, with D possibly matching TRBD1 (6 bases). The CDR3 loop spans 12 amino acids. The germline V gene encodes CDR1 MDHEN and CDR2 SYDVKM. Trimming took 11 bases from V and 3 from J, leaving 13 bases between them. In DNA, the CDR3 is TGTGCCTGGTCAGGGGTGGACTATGGCTACACCTTC. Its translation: CAWSGVDYGYTF.

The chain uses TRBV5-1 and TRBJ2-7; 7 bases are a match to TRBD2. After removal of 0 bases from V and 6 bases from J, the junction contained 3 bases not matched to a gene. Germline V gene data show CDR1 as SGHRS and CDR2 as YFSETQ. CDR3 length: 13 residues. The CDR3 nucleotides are TGCGCCAGCAGCTTGGCCGGGAGGTCCGAGCAGTACTTC. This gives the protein CASSLAGRSEQYF.

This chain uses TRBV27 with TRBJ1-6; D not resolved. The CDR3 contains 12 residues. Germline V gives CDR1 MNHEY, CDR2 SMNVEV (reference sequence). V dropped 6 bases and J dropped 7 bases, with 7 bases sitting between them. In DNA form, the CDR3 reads TGTGCCAGCAGGACTTTAAATTCACCCCTCCACTTT. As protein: CASRTLNSPLHF.

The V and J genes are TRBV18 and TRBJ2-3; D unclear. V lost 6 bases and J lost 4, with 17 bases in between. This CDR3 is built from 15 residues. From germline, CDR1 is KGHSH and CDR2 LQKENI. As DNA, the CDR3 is TGTGCCAGCTCGGAGTCTATCTCGCTCGCAGATACGCAGTATTTT. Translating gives CASSESISLADTQYF.

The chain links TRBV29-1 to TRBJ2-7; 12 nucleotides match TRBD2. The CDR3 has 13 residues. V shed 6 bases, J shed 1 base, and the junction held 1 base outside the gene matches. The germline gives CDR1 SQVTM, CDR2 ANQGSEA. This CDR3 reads CSVGLAGSYEQYF. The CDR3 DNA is TGCAGCGTGGGACTAGCGGGTTCCTACGAGCAGTACTTC.

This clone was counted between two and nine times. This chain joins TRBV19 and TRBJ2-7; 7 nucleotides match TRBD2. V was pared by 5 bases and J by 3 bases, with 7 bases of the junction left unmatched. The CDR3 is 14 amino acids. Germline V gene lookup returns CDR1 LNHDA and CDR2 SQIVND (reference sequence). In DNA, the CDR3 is TGTGCCAGTAGTCCCGGGGGAGGGATCTACGAGCAGTACTTC. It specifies CASSPGGGIYEQYF.

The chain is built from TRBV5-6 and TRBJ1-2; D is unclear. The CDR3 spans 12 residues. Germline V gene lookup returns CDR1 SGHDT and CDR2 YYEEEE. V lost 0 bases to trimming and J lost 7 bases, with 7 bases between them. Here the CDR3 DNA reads TGTGCCAGCAGCTTGGGCCCGAGTGGCTACACCTTC. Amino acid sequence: CASSLGPSGYTF.

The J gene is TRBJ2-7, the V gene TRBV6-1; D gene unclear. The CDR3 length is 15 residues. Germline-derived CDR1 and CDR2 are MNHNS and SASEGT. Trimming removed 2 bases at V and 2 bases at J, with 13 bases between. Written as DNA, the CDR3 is TGTGCCAGCAGTGAACAGACTTCAAATACCTACGAGCAGTACTTC. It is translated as CASSEQTSNTYEQYF.

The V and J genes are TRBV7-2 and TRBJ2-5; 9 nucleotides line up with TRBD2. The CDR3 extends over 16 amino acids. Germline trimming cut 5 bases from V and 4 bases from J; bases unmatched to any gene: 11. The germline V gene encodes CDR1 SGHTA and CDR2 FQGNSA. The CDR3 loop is CASSPGGLAGRETQYF. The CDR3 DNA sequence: TGTGCCAGCAGCCCTGGGGGGCTAGCGGGGAGAGAGACCCAGTACTTC.

The CDR3 here is CAISESQSYNEQFF. The CDR3 nucleotides are TGTGCCATCAGTGAGTCCCAGTCCTACAATGAGCAGTTCTTC. The chain is built from TRBV10-3 and TRBJ2-1, with D hard to call. The CDR3 sequence is 14 residues long. V was shortened by 0 bases and J by 1 base, with 4 bases between the two germline ends. Germline CDR1 reads ENHRY; CDR2 reads SYGVKD.

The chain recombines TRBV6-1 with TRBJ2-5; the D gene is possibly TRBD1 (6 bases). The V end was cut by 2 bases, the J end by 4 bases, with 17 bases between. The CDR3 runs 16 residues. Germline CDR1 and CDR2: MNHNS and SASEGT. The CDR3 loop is CASSELAGVVGETQYF. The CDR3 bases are TGTGCCAGCAGTGAATTAGCAGGGGTAGTCGGAGAGACCCAGTACTTC.